Each of the 26 T cell receptor beta chains below was sequenced from the same sample in a study of CD8 T cells in Susac syndrome. RNA in amounts of roughly 0.5 to 1 ug was reverse transcribed with random hexamers. TCRdb analysed the immunoSEQ multiplex PCR reads with MiXCR anew, one entry per CDR3 protein. The sample records some 240,000 distinct CDR3 sequences, around 96% being singletons. The sequenced sample was CD4+ T cells from PBMCs. Receptors were obtained from a human donor with Susac syndrome.

The V call is TRBV19, the J call TRBJ2-7; D uncertain. Trimming shortened V by 4 bases and J by 0 bases, and 10 bases separated the two germline ends. CDR1 is LNHDA, CDR2 SQIVND, per germline (reference sequence). The CDR3 covers 14 residues. CDR3 bases: TGTGCCAGTAGTACCGACCAGATCTCCTACGAGCAGTACTTC. It is translated as CASSTDQISYEQYF. Combining the CDR3 with reference TRBV19 and TRBJ2-7 gives the whole variable domain DGGITQSPKYLFRKEGQNVTLSCEQNLNHDAMYWYRQDPGQGLRLIYYSQIVNDFQKGDIAEGYSVSREKKESFPLTVTSAQKNPTAFYLCASSTDQISYEQYFGPGTRLTVT.

This clonotype came up once. The chain has TRBV29-1 and TRBJ2-3, with D possibly TRBD2 on 6 matching bases. CDR3 length: 13 amino acids. CDR1 and CDR2 from the germline V gene are SQVTM and ANQGSEA. The CDR3 loop is CRNLGSLGDTQYF. The CDR3 nucleotides read TGCAGAAACCTCGGGAGTTTGGGTGATACGCAGTATTTT.

The J gene is TRBJ2-1, the V gene TRBV13; TRBD2 agrees at 7 bases. The CDR3 runs 17 residues. The germline CDR1 and CDR2 sequences are PRHDT and FYEKMQ (reference sequence). Germline trimming cut 0 bases from V and 3 bases from J; bases unmatched to any gene: 8. This chain's CDR3 is CASSLGTSGLFYNEQFF. CDR3 DNA sequence: TGTGCCAGCAGCTTAGGAACGTCGGGACTATTCTACAATGAGCAGTTCTTC.

This sequence joins TRBV12-3 or TRBV12-4 and TRBJ1-2; D may be TRBD1 (6 bases). Trimming removed 6 bases at V and 6 bases at J, with 11 bases between. The CDR3 extends over 12 amino acids. CDR3 amino acids: CASRGAGHGYTF. Here the CDR3 DNA reads TGTGCCAGCAGGGGGGCAGGGCATGGCTACACCTTC.

The chain employs TRBV29-1 and TRBJ2-1; 8 nucleotides align to TRBD2. The ends lost 6 bases at V and 10 bases at J; junction bases unmatched: 17. From germline, CDR1 is SQVTM and CDR2 ANQGSEA. The CDR3 spans 15 residues. CDR3 amino acids: CSVENSVGRAVEQFF. The CDR3 bases are TGCAGCGTCGAAAATAGCGTCGGGAGGGCTGTAGAGCAGTTCTTC.

The chain uses TRBV30 and TRBJ1-3; D is unresolved. CDR1 GTSNPN and CDR2 SVGIG come from the germline V gene (reference sequence). V dropped 3 bases and J dropped 0 bases, with 9 bases sitting between them. The CDR3 is 14 amino acids. DNA for the CDR3: TGTGCCTGGAGGATAGGAAGCTCTGGAAACACCATATATTTT. Translating it yields CAWRIGSSGNTIYF.

The chain has TRBV4-1 and TRBJ2-3; D unresolved. This CDR3 is 14 amino acids long. V was trimmed by 0 bases and J by 9 bases, leaving 13 bases between them. Germline CDR1 MGHRA, CDR2 YSYEKL. In DNA form, the CDR3 reads TGCGCCAGCAGCCAAGATCTTTCCGGCGCCACGCAGTATTTT. Protein: CASSQDLSGATQYF.

The chain combines TRBV12-3 or TRBV12-4 with TRBJ1-2; 8 nucleotides align to TRBD1. After removal of 6 bases from V and 4 bases from J, the junction contained 4 bases not matched to a gene. The CDR3 has 13 residues. The CDR3 sequence is CASRLQGGYGYTF. The CDR3 region has the DNA TGTGCCAGCAGACTACAGGGGGGCTATGGCTACACCTTC.

This sequence joins TRBV3-1 and TRBJ2-3; no firm D call. Germline CDR1 reads LGHDT; CDR2 reads YNNKEL (reference sequence). Between the trimmed V and J ends, which lost 4 bases and 9 bases, there was a span of 17 bases. The CDR3 has 14 amino acids. The CDR3 loop is CASSPSTGHQTQYF. The CDR3 bases are TGTGCCAGCAGCCCGTCGACTGGCCACCAAACGCAGTATTTT.

The chain links TRBV3-1 to TRBJ2-7; tentatively, D is TRBD1 or TRBD2 (6 bases each). Germline V CDR1 and CDR2: LGHDT, YNNKEL (reference sequence). The ends were cut back, 1 base at V and 2 bases at J, with 12 bases in the middle. The CDR3 is 15 residues long. The chain's CDR3 is CASSQAPGGAYEQYF. CDR3 DNA sequence: TGTGCCAGCAGCCAAGCCCCCGGGGGCGCCTACGAGCAGTACTTC.

This chain connects TRBV30 to TRBJ1-2, with 10 positions matching TRBD1. Germline CDR1 reads GTSNPN; CDR2 reads SVGIG (reference sequence). V lost 2 bases, J lost 2 bases, and 8 bases stayed unmatched. The CDR3 runs 16 residues. The CDR3 here is CAWSPGQGIRNYGYTF. CDR3 DNA sequence: TGTGCCTGGAGTCCGGGACAGGGGATACGGAACTATGGCTACACCTTC.

V is TRBV28 and J is TRBJ1-2; D not resolved. The CDR3 runs to 13 residues. V lost 6 bases and J lost 0, with 8 bases in between. Germline CDR1 and CDR2: MDHEN and SYDVKM. DNA of the CDR3: TGTGCCAGCAGAACGGACCCTAACTATGGCTACACCTTC. The encoded protein is CASRTDPNYGYTF.

The rearrangement uses TRBV18 and TRBJ2-7; TRBD1 aligns across 8 bases. The CDR3 extends over 13 amino acids. The germline V gene encodes CDR1 KGHSH and CDR2 LQKENI. With 5 bases clipped from V and 5 bases from J, the junction kept 5 bases outside the gene matches. The CDR3 protein is CASSSQGANEQYF. For the CDR3, the DNA is TGTGCCAGCTCATCCCAGGGGGCCAACGAGCAGTACTTC.

The J gene is TRBJ2-6, the V gene TRBV12-3 or TRBV12-4; the D gene is possibly TRBD1 (5 bases). V gave up 6 bases and J gave up 4 bases, with 13 bases separating them. This CDR3 has 15 amino acids. This CDR3 is CASSLTQAGANVLTF. CDR3 in DNA: TGTGCCAGCAGCCTTACACAGGCGGGGGCCAACGTCCTGACTTTC.

The J gene is TRBJ1-4, the V gene TRBV4-1, with no clear D. CDR3 size: 14 residues. V was trimmed by 0 bases and J by 8 bases, leaving 10 bases between them. Germline assignment: CDR1 MGHRA and CDR2 YSYEKL. CDR3 sequence reads: CASSQEEAEEKLFF. The CDR3 DNA follows: TGCGCCAGCAGCCAAGAGGAAGCGGAGGAAAAACTGTTTTTT.

The CDR3: CASSWGGRASQLEYF. The CDR3 coding sequence is TGCGCCAGCAGCTGGGGTGGGAGGGCCTCTCAGCTGGAGTATTTT. The chain carries TRBV5-1 and TRBJ2-3, with 7 bases that match TRBD2. The CDR3 extends over 15 amino acids. The V segment lost 3 bases and the J segment 13 bases; nucleotides outside the gene matches: 17. From germline, CDR1 is SGHRS and CDR2 YFSETQ.

The V call is TRBV4-1, the J call TRBJ1-2, with D perhaps TRBD1 (5 bases). The CDR3 is made up of 17 amino acids. V was pared by 1 base and J by 5 bases, with 20 bases between. Germline V gene sequence: CDR1 MGHRA, CDR2 YSYEKL. The CDR3 loop reads CASSQGPDSEKQYGYTF. The DNA for the CDR3 is TGCGCCAGCAGCCAAGGCCCAGACAGCGAAAAACAATATGGCTACACCTTC.

The chain links TRBV12-3 or TRBV12-4 to TRBJ1-2; TRBD1 matches at 7 bases. Trimming removed 5 bases from V and 4 bases from J; junction bases left unmatched: 7. The length of the CDR3 is 14 residues. In nucleotides, the CDR3 is TGTGCCAGCAGTCAAGGACAGGAACGCTATGGCTACACCTTC. This sequence encodes CASSQGQERYGYTF.

This chain connects TRBV20-1 to TRBJ2-3; TRBD1 agrees at 9 bases. Per the germline V gene, CDR1 is DFQATT and CDR2 is SNEGSKA (reference sequence). CDR3 length: 17 amino acids. Germline trimming cut 1 base from V and 2 bases from J; bases unmatched to any gene: 10. CDR3 bases: TGCAGTGCTAGAGGTGGGCCGGGACAGGGAATCACAGATACGCAGTATTTT. Protein sequence: CSARGGPGQGITDTQYF.

The chain is built from TRBV29-1 and TRBJ2-5; possibly TRBD2 for D (5 bases). Germline V gene sequence: CDR1 SQVTM, CDR2 ANQGSEA. V lost 8 bases to trimming and J lost 3 bases, with 16 bases between them. The CDR3 is 13 amino acids. Written as DNA, the CDR3 is TGCAGCACCCTGGGAGCGGAGGAAGAGACCCAGTACTTC. It codes for CSTLGAEEETQYF. The full variable domain, its missing parts supplied by reference TRBV29-1 and TRBJ2-5, is SAVISQKPSRDICQRGTSLTIQCQVDSQVTMMFWYRQQPGQSLTLIATANQGSEATYESGFVIDKFPISRPNLTFSTLTVSNMSPEDSSIYLCSTLGAEEETQYFGPGTRLLVL.

The chain joins TRBV5-6 to TRBJ2-1; a possible D gene is TRBD2 (6 bases). Trimming removed 0 bases from V and 4 bases from J, with 14 bases in between. From germline, CDR1 is SGHDT and CDR2 YYEEEE. This CDR3 contains 16 residues. CDR3 sequence reads: CASSLVVGTEYNEQFF. In DNA, the CDR3 is TGTGCCAGCAGCTTGGTGGTCGGGACTGAATACAATGAGCAGTTCTTC.

The chain uses TRBV18 and TRBJ2-7, with TRBD1 identical over 8 bases. The V and J ends lost 3 bases and 5 bases, in that order; junction bases with no gene match: 9. Germline CDR1 KGHSH, CDR2 LQKENI. The CDR3 loop spans 15 amino acids. The CDR3 region is CASSPTGQGRHEQYF. The CDR3 coding sequence is TGTGCCAGCTCACCCACCGGACAGGGCAGGCACGAGCAGTACTTC.

CDR3 nucleotide sequence: TGCAGCGGTCAGACAGGACCCAATCAGCCCCAGCATTTT. Translating gives CSGQTGPNQPQHF. The J gene is TRBJ1-5, the V gene TRBV29-1; D perhaps matches TRBD1 (6 bases). The CDR3 contains 13 residues. V shed 7 bases and J shed 3 bases, with 13 bases lying between them. Germline assignment: CDR1 SQVTM and CDR2 ANQGSEA.

V usage is TRBV7-9 and J usage is TRBJ1-1; D gene ambiguous. CDR3 length: 13 residues. V was pared by 0 bases and J by 8 bases, with 10 bases between. CDR1 and CDR2 from the germline V gene are SEHNR and FQNEAQ (reference sequence). CDR3 region: CASSLAAGVEAFF. The CDR3 coding sequence is TGTGCCAGCAGCTTAGCTGCCGGGGTCGAAGCTTTCTTT. Full variable domain (missing parts from reference TRBV7-9 and TRBJ1-1): DTGVSQNPRHKITKRGQNVTFRCDPISEHNRLYWYRQTLGQGPEFLTYFQNEAQLEKSRLLSDRFSAERPKGSFSTLEIQRTEQGDSAMYLCASSLAAGVEAFFGQGTRLTVV.

This chain joins TRBV27 and TRBJ2-5; D is uncertain. The V and J ends lost 10 bases and 6 bases respectively, with 21 bases between them. The CDR3 has 14 residues. Germline CDR1 reads MNHEY; CDR2 reads SMNVEV (reference sequence). The DNA for the CDR3 is TGTGCCAACACCTCAGACACTCAACTTAAGACCCAGTACTTC. This gives the protein CANTSDTQLKTQYF.

This clonotype was detected once. The chain uses TRBV4-1 and TRBJ2-6; D possibly corresponds to TRBD1 (6 bases). Trimming took 2 bases from V and 12 from J, leaving 20 bases between them. Per germline, CDR1 MGHRA and CDR2 YSYEKL. CDR3 size: 16 residues. Here the CDR3 DNA reads TGCGCCAGCAGCCAACCGGTCAGGGGAGAGAAAAGCGTCCTGACTTTC. It is translated as CASSQPVRGEKSVLTF.